This TCR beta chain originates from a study of beta chain features in type 1 diabetes. Overall study results and limits: Reads derived from cDNA could over-represent cells showing high TCR expression. Compared to healthy donors, patients appeared to have naive, central memory and Treg TCRB repertoires that were more alike. Patients with type 1 diabetes carried fewer insertions and had more deletions at their VDJ junctions.

CDR1 and CDR2 (germline): SGHTA, FQGNSA. CDR3 length equals 12 residues. Deletions cut 4 bases from V and 2 bases from J, with 4 bases between. Sorted populations were all over 95% pure. In its sample, this clone was seen a few times. Its antigen is unidentified. The same CDR3 can be traced to other DNA sequences in this sample. TCRB transcripts that were expressed got sequenced, as all of the isolated RNA had been reverse transcribed. Sequencing was performed with immunoSEQ multiplex PCR; in TCRdb, only in-frame clones are kept and a portion is missing. Of more than 350,000 clones listed, about an eighth are singletons.

The specimen sequenced was naive CD4+ T cells from blood. The chain uses TRBV7-2 and TRBJ2-3; D is unclear. This sequence was found in a woman aged 18-29 years in good health. In nucleotides, the CDR3 is TGTGCCAGCAGCTATTACACAGATACGCAGTATTTT. This codes for CASSYYTDTQYF.